The clone carrying this T cell receptor (beta chain) occurred many times. Antigen specificity is unknown. This sample is part of a study of blood T cells in healthy people across ages. For the second PCR, which ran for about 7 to 11 cycles, a sample-barcoded 5' primer and a J-beta primer mix were used. Every single cDNA molecule received a tag from a template-switch adaptor with 12 random nucleotides. TCRdb reprocessed the 5' RACE reads with MiXCR, giving one entry per CDR3 protein. The profile shows about 670,000 distinct CDR3 sequences, approximately 52% of them singletons. Germline V gene lookup returns CDR1 DFQATT and CDR2 SNEGSKA (reference sequence). This CDR3 has 13 residues. The sample, about 10 milliliters of peripheral blood, was drawn from each donor. Study observations and caveats: While age rose, TCR beta diversity per million T cells dropped in a roughly linear way.

This receptor was obtained from a woman over 75 in good health. The V call is TRBV20-1, the J call TRBJ2-3; TRBD2 aligns across 7 bases. Sequenced sample: blood. CDR3 bases: TGCAGCAGGCTAGCGGCCCGCACAGATACGCAGTATTTT. It codes for CSRLAARTDTQYF.